The 7 T cell receptor beta chains reported below all come from one sample, sequenced in a study of blood T cell repertoires in COVID-19. The table came from immunoSEQ multiplex PCR; TCRdb's copy has only in-frame clones and leaves some out. The table has about 170,000 clones, roughly 89% seen once. Source material: peripheral blood. The receptors were gathered from a woman in her forties or fifties with acute or convalescent COVID-19.

The chain combines TRBV30 with TRBJ2-5; D is possibly TRBD1 (6 bases). Germline CDR1 reads GTSNPN; CDR2 reads SVGIG (reference sequence). Trimming took off 0 bases at V and 4 bases at J, with 6 bases between the two ends. This CDR3 region has 12 residues. As DNA, the CDR3 is TGTGCCTGGAGTGTACAGGGAGAGACCCAGTACTTC. It codes for CAWSVQGETQYF.

The V and J genes are TRBV28 and TRBJ2-4; the match to TRBD2 covers 16 bases. The J segment lost 0 bases and the V segment lost 6 bases, leaving 5 bases of the junction unmatched. Germline assignment: CDR1 MDHEN and CDR2 SYDVKM. This CDR3 has 18 residues. CDR3 in amino acids: CASSPGLAGGLAKNIQYF. CDR3 in DNA: TGTGCCAGCAGCCCGGGACTAGCGGGGGGGCTAGCCAAAAACATTCAGTACTTC.

The V gene is TRBV4-1, the J gene TRBJ2-3, with 10 bases matching TRBD2. Germline CDR1 is MGHRA and CDR2 is YSYEKL. This CDR3 spans 16 amino acids. Losses at the gene ends were 4 bases for V and 2 bases for J; bases not matched to a gene: 6. CDR3 DNA: TGCGCCAGCAGCCGACTTAGCGGGGGGAACACAGATACGCAGTATTTT. Its protein product is CASSRLSGGNTDTQYF.

The chain carries TRBV24-1 and TRBJ2-3; D remains unclear. Trimming removed 5 bases at V and 1 base at J, with 12 bases between. Germline V gene sequence: CDR1 KGHDR, CDR2 SFDVKD. The CDR3 length is 15 residues. The CDR3 bases are TGTGCCACCAGTGCAGTAGGCCGGGGCACAGATACGCAGTATTTT. It encodes CATSAVGRGTDTQYF.

This clone was counted once. The V and J genes are TRBV3-1 (or the pseudogene TRBV3-2) and TRBJ2-1; TRBD2 matches at 10 bases. The V gene end was trimmed by 1 base and the J gene end by 4 bases; junction bases not matched to a gene: 4. The CDR3 is 16 amino acids. From germline, CDR1 is LGHDT and CDR2 YNNKEL (reference sequence). The CDR3 loop reads CASSQVLGLAYNEQFF. In DNA, the CDR3 is TGTGCCAGCAGCCAAGTATTGGGACTAGCGTACAATGAGCAGTTCTTC.

The chain links TRBV13 to TRBJ2-7; a possible D gene is TRBD2 (5 bases). V was shortened by 3 bases and J by 9 bases, with 12 bases between the two germline ends. The CDR3 length is 12 residues. CDR1 and CDR2 (germline): PRHDT, FYEKMQ (reference sequence). Written as DNA, the CDR3 is TGTGCCAGCAGCTTTCGGGGATCGGTGCAGTACTTC. Translation: CASSFRGSVQYF. The full variable domain, its missing parts supplied by reference TRBV13 and TRBJ2-7, is AAGVIQSPRHLIKEKRETATLKCYPIPRHDTVYWYQQGPGQDPQFLISFYEKMQSDKGSIPDRFSAQQFSDYHSELNMSSLELGDSALYFCASSFRGSVQYFGPGTRLTVT.

The J gene is TRBJ1-3, the V gene TRBV6-1; the D is unclear. The V end lost 3 bases, the J end lost 4 bases, and 16 bases lay between the germline ends. This CDR3 is built from 16 residues. Germline assignment: CDR1 MNHNS and CDR2 SASEGT. The CDR3 sequence: CASSEEVQFYGNTIYF. The CDR3 DNA is TGTGCCAGCAGTGAGGAAGTACAGTTCTACGGAAACACCATATATTTT.